Reported below is one TCR beta chain. This entry comes from a study of cytomegalovirus exposure and HLA in healthy donors. The primer mix had 60 Vbeta and 13 Jbeta primers. Assay used: immunoSEQ multiplex PCR; TCRdb lists only in-frame clones, some missing. The sample holds tens of thousands of clones; around 78% are singletons and the top ten take around 4%. Germline V gene sequence: CDR1 SGHNT, CDR2 YYREEE (reference sequence). Unmatched junction bases numbered 14, after V lost 6 bases and J lost 5 bases. There are 15 residues in the CDR3. What was sequenced was PBMCs. The clonotype originates from a male donor in good health and CMV-seropositive. The chain couples TRBV5-4 to TRBJ2-7; TRBD2 matches at 7 bases. CDR3 region: CASTRPGAGENEQYF. The CDR3 DNA follows: TGTGCCAGCACCAGACCTGGGGCGGGGGAAAACGAGCAGTACTTC.